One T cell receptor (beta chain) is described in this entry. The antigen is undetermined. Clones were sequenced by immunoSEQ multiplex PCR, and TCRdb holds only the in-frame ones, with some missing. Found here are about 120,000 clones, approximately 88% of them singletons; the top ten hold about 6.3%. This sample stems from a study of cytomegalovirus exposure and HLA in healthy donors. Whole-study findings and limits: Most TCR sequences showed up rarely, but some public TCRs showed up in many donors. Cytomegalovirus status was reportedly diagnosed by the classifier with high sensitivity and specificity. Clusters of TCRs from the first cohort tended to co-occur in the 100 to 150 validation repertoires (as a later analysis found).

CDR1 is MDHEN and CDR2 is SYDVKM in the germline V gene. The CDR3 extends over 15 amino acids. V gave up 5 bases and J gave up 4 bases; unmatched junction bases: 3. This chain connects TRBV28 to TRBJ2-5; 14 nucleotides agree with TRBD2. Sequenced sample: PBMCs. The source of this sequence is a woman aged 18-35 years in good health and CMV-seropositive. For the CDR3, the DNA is TGTGCCAGCAGTATAGGGACTAGCGGGAGAGAGACCCAGTACTTC. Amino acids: CASSIGTSGRETQYF.